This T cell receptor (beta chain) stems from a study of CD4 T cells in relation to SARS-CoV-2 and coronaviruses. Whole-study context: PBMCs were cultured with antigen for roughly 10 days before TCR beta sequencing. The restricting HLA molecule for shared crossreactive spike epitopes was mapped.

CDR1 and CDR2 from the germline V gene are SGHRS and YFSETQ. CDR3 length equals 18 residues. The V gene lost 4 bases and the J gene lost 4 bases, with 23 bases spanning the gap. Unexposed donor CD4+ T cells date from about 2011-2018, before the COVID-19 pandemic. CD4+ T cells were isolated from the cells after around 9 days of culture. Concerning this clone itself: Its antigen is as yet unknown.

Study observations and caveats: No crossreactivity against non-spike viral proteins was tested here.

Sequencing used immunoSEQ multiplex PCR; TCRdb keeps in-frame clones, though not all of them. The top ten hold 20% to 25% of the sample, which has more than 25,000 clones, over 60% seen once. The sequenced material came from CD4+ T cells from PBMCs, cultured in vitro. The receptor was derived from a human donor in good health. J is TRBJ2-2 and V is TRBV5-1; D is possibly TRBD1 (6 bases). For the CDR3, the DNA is TGCGCCAGCAGCGGAAGTATTGGGGGCCCAGTGGGCACCGGGGAGCTGTTTTTT. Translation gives CASSGSIGGPVGTGELFF.